This section outlines one TCR beta chain sequence together with its context. What it recognizes is unknown. Every patient was untreated before thyroid surgery. The data stem from a study of metastatic and nonmetastatic thyroid tumors. Study-wide results and caveats: Reports indicated that malignant thyroid tumors showed significantly higher TCR beta diversity than benign nodules did, in blood and tumor.

The germline V and J ends were trimmed by 8 bases and 7 bases, with 15 bases remaining between them. In germline, CDR1 is MNHEY, CDR2 SVGEGT. The CDR3 runs 13 residues. As handled by the study authors: The study built a papillary thyroid cancer distant-metastasis classifier from CDR3 differences across clinicopathological groups. MiXCR was used by TCRdb to re-call the PCR reads. None of the V and J calls come from the authors' own analysis; TCRdb made them. The data contain about 50,000 clones, less than 5% of them singletons. The sequenced sample was blood. This receptor was taken from a female donor with papillary thyroid cancer or a benign thyroid nodule (not recorded which). Some clones in this sample may be carry-over from other donors' samples. The chain employs TRBV6-2 or TRBV6-3 and TRBJ2-1; D is unclear. CDR3 in amino acids: CASDAGLGNEQFF. In DNA form, the CDR3 reads TGTGCCAGCGATGCAGGTCTCGGGAATGAGCAGTTCTTC.